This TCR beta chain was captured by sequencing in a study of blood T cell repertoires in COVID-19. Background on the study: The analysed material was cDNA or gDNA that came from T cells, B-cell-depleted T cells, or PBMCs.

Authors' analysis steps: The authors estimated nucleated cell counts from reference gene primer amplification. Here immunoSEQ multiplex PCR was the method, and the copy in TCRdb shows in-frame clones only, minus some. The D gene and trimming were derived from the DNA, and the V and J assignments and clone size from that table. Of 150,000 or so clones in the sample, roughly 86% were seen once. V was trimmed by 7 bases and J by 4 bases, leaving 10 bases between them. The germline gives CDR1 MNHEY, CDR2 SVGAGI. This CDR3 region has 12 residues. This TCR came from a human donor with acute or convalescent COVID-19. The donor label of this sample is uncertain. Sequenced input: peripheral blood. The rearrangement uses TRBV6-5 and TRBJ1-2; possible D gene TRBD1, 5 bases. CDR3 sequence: CASTEGSYGYTF. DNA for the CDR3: TGTGCCAGCACGGAGGGGAGCTATGGCTACACCTTC.